What follows are 15 T cell receptor beta chains derived from one specimen sequenced in a study of post-analysis software for immune sequencing data. Overall study findings and caveats: Patients showed TRBV5-6, TRBV5-1 and TRBV20-1 among a few TRBV segments more frequent than in controls.

cDNA libraries of TCR beta carried unique molecular identifiers. TCRdb passed the PCR reads through MiXCR, listing each CDR3 protein once. In the table there are 700,000 to 800,000 distinct CDR3 sequences, about 27% of which are singletons. No antigen has been assigned to these receptors. The sample consisted of blood. The receptors derive from a girl between 10 and 17 years old with multiple sclerosis.

There are a few counts of this clonotype. The chain uses TRBV29-1 and TRBJ1-2, with D maybe TRBD1 (5 bases). The CDR3 is 13 amino acids. Germline V CDR1 and CDR2: SQVTM, ANQGSEA. V was shortened by 3 bases and J by 4 bases, with 12 bases between the two germline ends. The CDR3 region is CSVEGVGFYGYTF. The CDR3 DNA follows: TGCAGCGTTGAGGGGGTCGGATTCTATGGCTACACCTTC.

The chain uses TRBV29-1 and TRBJ2-7; TRBD2 aligns across 10 bases. This CDR3 region has 15 residues. Germline V gene lookup returns CDR1 SQVTM and CDR2 ANQGSEA. With V trimmed by 0 bases and J by 6 bases, 8 bases remained unmatched. CDR3 coding DNA: TGCAGCGTTGAAGATTGGGCTAGCGGGAGTCGCGAGCAGTACTTC. Translated, it gives CSVEDWASGSREQYF.

Worth noting for this clonotype: One end of the junction varies from germline; a read error may be responsible. The genes are TRBV27 and TRBJ2-3, with 11 bases identical to TRBD2. The V gene's germline CDR1 is MNHEY and CDR2 SMNVEV (reference sequence). The CDR3 runs to 14 residues. CDR3 DNA: TGTACCAGCAGGACTAGCGGGTACCCAGATACGCAGTATTTT. Translated, it gives CTSRTSGYPDTQYF.

This chain links TRBV4-3 with TRBJ1-1; D not resolved. The V gene's germline CDR1 is LGHNA and CDR2 YSLEER. The ends were cut back, 0 bases at V and 1 base at J, with 15 bases in the middle. The CDR3 runs 17 residues. For the CDR3, the DNA is TGCGCCAGCAGCCAAGATCTAAGTATATTCTCGAACACTGAAGCTTTCTTT. This sequence encodes CASSQDLSIFSNTEAFF.

CDR3 sequence: CSVVIGPRGTDTQYF. Written as DNA, the CDR3 is TGCAGCGTTGTAATTGGGCCAAGGGGCACAGATACGCAGTATTTT. V gene TRBV29-1 combines with J gene TRBJ2-3; D is unclear. The V gene's germline CDR1 is SQVTM and CDR2 ANQGSEA. V lost 4 bases, J lost 1 base, and 15 bases lay in between. The CDR3 covers 15 residues.

This rearrangement joins TRBV27 to TRBJ2-7; D is undetermined. V dropped 2 bases and J dropped 2 bases, with 13 bases sitting between them. This CDR3 is built from 15 residues. From germline, CDR1 is MNHEY and CDR2 SMNVEV (reference sequence). The DNA for the CDR3 is TGTGCCAGCAGTTTAAGGATGTTGAGCGCCTACGAGCAGTACTTC. It encodes CASSLRMLSAYEQYF.

The J gene is TRBJ1-1, the V gene TRBV27, with 8 nucleotides matching TRBD1. V trimming: 2 bases; J trimming: 6 bases; junction bases outside the gene matches: 14. CDR3 size: 17 residues. Germline CDR1 is MNHEY and CDR2 is SMNVEV (reference sequence). CDR3 loop: CASSLVRAGGKGAEAFF. The CDR3, as DNA: TGTGCCAGCAGTTTAGTTCGGGCAGGGGGCAAAGGGGCTGAAGCTTTCTTT.

This sequence joins TRBV5-6 and TRBJ2-7; the match to TRBD2 covers 10 bases. This CDR3 is 15 amino acids long. CDR1 is SGHDT, CDR2 YYEEEE, per germline. After removal of 5 bases from V and 3 bases from J, the junction contained 8 bases not matched to a gene. CDR3 in amino acids: CASRRLAGGLYEQYV. The CDR3 DNA follows: TGTGCCAGCAGAAGACTAGCGGGTGGCCTCTACGAGCAGTACGTC.

The genes are TRBV5-1 and TRBJ1-2; no definite D call. The length of the CDR3 is 14 residues. With 1 base removed from V and 9 bases from J, the gap between germline ends came to 16 bases. Germline lookup yields CDR1 SGHRS and CDR2 YFSETQ. CDR3 loop: CASSLSDPTMSYTF. The CDR3 DNA reads TGCGCCAGCAGCTTGTCGGATCCAACTATGAGCTACACCTTC. Filled out from reference TRBV5-1 and TRBJ1-2, the complete variable domain reads KAGVTQTPRYLIKTRGQQVTLSCSPISGHRSVSWYQQTPGQGLQFLFEYFSETQRNKGNFPGRFSGRQFSNSRSEMNVSTLELGDSALYLCASSLSDPTMSYTFGSGTRLTVV.

This rearrangement joins TRBV3-1 to TRBJ2-1; possibly TRBD1 or TRBD2 for D (5 bases each). V lost 2 bases and J 6 bases, leaving 11 bases between the germline ends. The CDR3 runs 14 residues. CDR1 is LGHDT and CDR2 is YNNKEL in the germline V gene (reference sequence). CDR3 sequence (DNA): TGTGCCAGCAGCCAACTGGGTGGGGGCAATGAGCAGTTCTTC. It encodes CASSQLGGGNEQFF.

The table lists this clonotype with a few counts. This chain uses TRBV5-1 with TRBJ2-3; 8 nucleotides agree with TRBD2. From germline, CDR1 is SGHRS and CDR2 YFSETQ. This CDR3 contains 15 residues. Trimming cost V 4 bases and J 6 bases; bases outside gene matches: 10. This CDR3 is CASSPGLATTDTQYF. CDR3 bases: TGCGCCAGCAGCCCAGGACTAGCCACCACCGATACGCAGTATTTT. The whole variable domain, filled in from reference TRBV5-1 and TRBJ2-3, reads KAGVTQTPRYLIKTRGQQVTLSCSPISGHRSVSWYQQTPGQGLQFLFEYFSETQRNKGNFPGRFSGRQFSNSRSEMNVSTLELGDSALYLCASSPGLATTDTQYFGPGTRLTVL.

The chain recombines TRBV6-4 with TRBJ2-1; 7 bases agree with TRBD2. The germline CDR1 and CDR2 sequences are MRHNA and SNTAGT. V was pared by 3 bases and J by 10 bases, with 9 bases of the junction left unmatched. The CDR3 spans 14 residues. CDR3 DNA sequence: TGTGCCAGCAGTGAAGACCTGGCCGGGGGGGAGCAGTTCTTC. Translation gives CASSEDLAGGEQFF.

This sequence joins TRBV6-2 or TRBV6-3 and TRBJ2-6, with 11 bases matching TRBD1. Losses at the gene ends were 0 bases for V and 5 bases for J; bases not matched to a gene: 12. This CDR3 has 20 amino acids. Looked up from germline, CDR1 is MNHEY and CDR2 is SVGEGT. The CDR3: CASSYSTQGQGGPRANVLTF. Written as DNA, the CDR3 is TGTGCCAGCAGTTACTCGACACAGGGACAGGGGGGCCCTAGGGCCAACGTCCTGACTTTC.

The CDR3 loop reads CASSWDRFGVKTDTQYF. CDR3 DNA: TGTGCCAGCAGTTGGGATCGTTTCGGGGTGAAAACAGATACGCAGTATTTT. The chain couples TRBV6-5 to TRBJ2-3, with a tentative D call TRBD2 (5 bases). This CDR3 region has 17 residues. The V end was cut by 4 bases, the J end by 3 bases, with 20 bases between. Germline V gives CDR1 MNHEY, CDR2 SVGAGI.

This clonotype was observed a few times. J is TRBJ2-3 and V is TRBV7-9, with unresolved D. V was clipped by 8 bases and J by 2 bases, with 8 bases between them. Germline CDR1 reads SEHNR; CDR2 reads FQNEAQ (reference sequence). This CDR3 region has 12 residues. CDR3 DNA: TGTGCCAGCCCCACAGTCACAGATACGCAGTATTTT. Its translation is CASPTVTDTQYF.